This TCR beta chain was retrieved from a study of molecular identifiers for immune sequencing clone quantification. A single record per CDR3 protein comes from TCRdb applying MiXCR to the PCR reads. Altogether approximately 97,000 distinct CDR3 sequences are present, 30% to 35% being singletons, with the ten largest covering 9% to 10%. This clonotype was counted ten times or more. Germline V lookup: CDR1 SGHNT, CDR2 YYREEE (reference sequence). The CDR3 runs to 15 residues. The V and J ends lost 1 base and 3 bases, in that order; junction bases with no gene match: 3. The sample comprised naive CD8+ T cells from blood, with Jurkat cell RNA spiked in. Described subset: FACS-sorted CD8+CD4-CCR7+CD45RA+ naive T cells. This receptor was identified in a human donor in good health. Some libraries in this study had Jurkat cell RNA spiked in. This chain links TRBV5-4 with TRBJ2-7; 11 bases agree with TRBD1. CDR3 sequence (DNA): TGTGCCAGCAGCTTGCCGGGACAGGGGGTCTACGAGCAGTACTTC. It is translated as CASSLPGQGVYEQYF.